Sequencing of this T cell receptor beta chain was carried out in a study of PD-L1 blockade in urothelial cancer. The germline V gene encodes CDR1 SGHAT and CDR2 FQNNGV. V lost 1 base to trimming and J lost 1 base, with 10 bases between them. The CDR3 sequence is 15 residues long. Documented time point: peripheral blood 6 weeks after treatment start. Here immunoSEQ multiplex PCR was the method, and the copy in TCRdb shows in-frame clones only, minus some. The sample comprises around 46,000 clones, 88% of which are singletons, and 2% to 2.5% rests with the top ten. The sequence derives from a man aged 60-69 years with urothelial cancer. The sequencing here drew on PBMCs, taken around atezolizumab (anti-PD-L1) treatment. The V and J genes are TRBV11-2 and TRBJ1-1; unclear D gene. The CDR3 DNA sequence: TGTGCCAGCAGCTTAGGGACTCAGCAGAACACTGAAGCTTTCTTT. Its translation is CASSLGTQQNTEAFF. Based on the CDR3 plus reference TRBV11-2 and TRBJ1-1, the full variable domain is EAGVAQSPRYKIIEKRQSVAFWCNPISGHATLYWYQQILGQGPKLLIQFQNNGVVDDSQLPKDRFSAERLKGVDSTLKIQPAKLEDSAVYLCASSLGTQQNTEAFFGQGTRLTVV.